These 11 T cell receptor beta chains were all obtained from the same sample, sequenced in a study of blood T cell repertoires in COVID-19. Profiled with immunoSEQ multiplex PCR; TCRdb holds only in-frame clones, not every one. The table lists approximately 100,000 clones, about 87% of them singletons. Material: peripheral blood. The receptors shown here come from a human donor with COVID-19, enrolled during active disease. The donor label of this sample is uncertain.

This rearrangement joins TRBV10-1 to TRBJ2-3; 8 bases match TRBD1. Unmatched junction bases numbered 7, after V lost 6 bases and J lost 2 bases. The germline CDR1 and CDR2 sequences are WNHNN and SYGVQD (reference sequence). This CDR3 spans 15 amino acids. In DNA form, the CDR3 reads TGCGCCAGCAGCGGGGACAGGAGACACACAGATACGCAGTATTTT. It yields the protein CASSGDRRHTDTQYF.

The rearrangement joins TRBV7-2 to TRBJ1-1, with D tentatively TRBD1 (5 bases). Germline V gene lookup returns CDR1 SGHTA and CDR2 FQGNSA. The length of the CDR3 is 15 residues. V lost 1 base and J lost 5, with 14 bases in between. The CDR3 bases are TGTGCCAGCAGCTTAGTATTTGGGGGGGGGACTGAAGCTTTCTTT. Translation: CASSLVFGGGTEAFF.

This chain links TRBV11-2 with TRBJ2-7; D gene unclear. CDR1 is SGHAT, CDR2 FQNNGV, per germline. This CDR3 is built from 16 residues. V was trimmed by 1 base and J by 4 bases, leaving 17 bases between them. As DNA, the CDR3 is TGTGCCAGCAGCTTAGTCGTGAGTCCGACGGGTTACGAGCAGTACTTC. The encoded protein is CASSLVVSPTGYEQYF.

The chain combines TRBV27 with TRBJ2-3; 7 positions agree with TRBD2. Germline assignment: CDR1 MNHEY and CDR2 SMNVEV (reference sequence). The CDR3 covers 14 residues. V lost 3 bases to trimming and J lost 5 bases; unmatched junction nucleotides: 5. CDR3 residues: CASSLSREVDTQYF. The CDR3 DNA follows: TGTGCCAGCAGTTTGAGTCGGGAGGTAGATACGCAGTATTTT.

Ten or more counts support this clone. This chain connects TRBV19 to TRBJ1-6; D might be TRBD1 (6 bases). The CDR3 runs to 13 residues. Trimming stripped 6 bases from V and 9 bases from J, with 12 bases between. CDR1 is LNHDA, CDR2 SQIVND, per germline (reference sequence). The CDR3 region is CASRGTGSSPLHF. The CDR3 DNA is TGTGCCAGTAGGGGAACAGGGAGTTCACCCCTCCACTTT.

This rearrangement joins TRBV6-1 to TRBJ2-1, with D perhaps TRBD1 (6 bases). Germline CDR1 reads MNHNS; CDR2 reads SASEGT. Trimming left V 1 base short and J 7 bases short, with 11 bases between. The CDR3 is 14 amino acids. CDR3 in amino acids: CASSEVTGPNEQFF. The CDR3 region has the DNA TGTGCCAGCAGTGAAGTGACAGGTCCAAATGAGCAGTTCTTC.

V gene TRBV11-3 combines with J gene TRBJ2-2; 8 bases are a match to TRBD1. The trim removed 11 bases at V and 3 bases at J, leaving 8 bases unmatched. The germline CDR1 and CDR2 sequences are SGHNT and YENEEA. The CDR3 spans 14 residues. Written as DNA, the CDR3 is TGTGCCTCGGGGGCGGACAGGGACACCGGGGAGCTGTTTTTT. It yields the protein CASGADRDTGELFF.

J is TRBJ1-2 and V is TRBV7-3, with D possibly TRBD1 on 5 matching bases. The V end was cut by 4 bases, the J end by 2 bases, with 14 bases between. The germline gives CDR1 SGHTA, CDR2 FQGTGA. The CDR3 has 15 residues. CDR3 DNA sequence: TGTGCCAGCAGCTCGACCGGGGGACCGAACTATGGCTACACCTTC. Its translation is CASSSTGGPNYGYTF.

The CDR3 DNA is TGTGCCAGTAGTATGGGACAGGGGAATTCACCCCTCCACTTT. It specifies CASSMGQGNSPLHF. The chain links TRBV19 to TRBJ1-6, with 10 bases matching TRBD1. V shed 3 bases and J 7 bases; nucleotides not matched to a gene: 0. The CDR3 sequence is 14 residues long. The germline gives CDR1 LNHDA, CDR2 SQIVND (reference sequence).

This chain joins TRBV3-1 (or the pseudogene TRBV3-2) and TRBJ2-1; possibly TRBD2 for D (5 bases). This CDR3 has 13 amino acids. Germline V CDR1 and CDR2: LGHDT, YNNKEL (reference sequence). The V and J ends lost 0 bases and 10 bases respectively, with 10 bases between them. CDR3 DNA sequence: TGTGCCAGCAGCCAAGATCCCGGCGGGGAGCAGTTCTTC. Translating it yields CASSQDPGGEQFF.

This chain connects TRBV2 to TRBJ1-2, with a tentative D call TRBD1 (6 bases). Trimming stripped 8 bases from V and 7 bases from J, with 14 bases between. The CDR3 spans 12 residues. The germline V gene encodes CDR1 SNHLY and CDR2 FYNNEI. CDR3 in amino acids: CASLDRTVGYTF. In DNA form, the CDR3 reads TGTGCCAGCCTAGACAGGACCGTTGGCTACACCTTC.